Listed below are T cell receptor beta chains from one sample, sequenced in a study of alternative splicing in chronic myeloid leukemia remission. TCRdb reprocessed the bulk RNA-seq reads, with one entry per CDR3 protein and no DNA. The table includes approximately 160 distinct CDR3 sequences, roughly 94% detected once. The sample in question was PBMCs or total blood leukocytes (not recorded which), obtained during remission. These receptors all come from an adult with chronic myeloid leukemia. Each CDR3 is given with its conserved first and last residue. Fields, in order: J gene, clone size, V gene, CDR3 protein. Only some rows state a clone size, as once, few, many or a class for expanded clones.

J: TRBJ1-6; size: -; V: TRBV12-3/TRBV12-4; CDR3: CASSLVRTGASPLHF
J: TRBJ2-2; size: once; V: TRBV2; CDR3: CASSEQGAGNTGELFF
J: TRBJ1-2; size: -; V: TRBV10-2; CDR3: CASSESGTGRNGYTF
J: TRBJ2-5; size: -; V: TRBV13; CDR3: CASSLRLASGWETQYF
J: TRBJ1-1; size: once; V: TRBV15; CDR3: CATSRDVTMNTEAFF
J: TRBJ2-7; size: -; V: TRBV18; CDR3: CASSPFPGSYEQYF
J: TRBJ2-1; size: -; V: TRBV30; CDR3: CAWSIMSLALHNEQFF
J: TRBJ1-4; size: -; V: TRBV7-9; CDR3: CASSSTADKLFF
J: TRBJ1-2; size: -; V: TRBV28; CDR3: CASTSAPKQGHGYTF
J: TRBJ2-3; size: -; V: TRBV5-4; CDR3: CASSPRGVVDTQYF
J: TRBJ2-7; size: -; V: TRBV29-1; CDR3: CSAEDRYEQYF
J: TRBJ1-1; size: -; V: TRBV12-3/TRBV12-4; CDR3: CASRPWTGAENTEAFF
J: TRBJ2-7; size: -; V: TRBV28; CDR3: CASRQGTTYEQYF
J: TRBJ1-1; size: -; V: TRBV28; CDR3: CAVGARSFF
J: TRBJ1-5; size: -; V: TRBV7-8; CDR3: CASSLRTGTANSNQPQHF
J: TRBJ2-2; size: -; V: TRBV11-2; CDR3: CASSQNTGELFF
J: TRBJ1-5; size: -; V: TRBV15; CDR3: CATSRGLRGSNQPQHF
J: TRBJ2-7; size: -; V: TRBV12-3/TRBV12-4; CDR3: CASSPSRFRLGEYNNEQYF
J: TRBJ1-3; size: -; V: TRBV12-3/TRBV12-4; CDR3: CASSLRQVSSGNTIYF
J: TRBJ1-1; size: -; V: TRBV19; CDR3: CASRLGHRAFF
J: TRBJ2-7; size: -; V: TRBV18; CDR3: CASSPPYDSYEQYF
J: TRBJ1-2; size: -; V: TRBV19; CDR3: CASSILLGGYTF
J: TRBJ2-7; size: once; V: TRBV27; CDR3: CASSPGLSYEQYF
J: TRBJ2-2; size: few; V: TRBV30; CDR3: CAWRAGLLNTGELFF
J: TRBJ2-3; size: -; V: TRBV27; CDR3: CASMGLAGGSTDTQYF
J: TRBJ1-1; size: -; V: TRBV5-1; CDR3: CASSPGPTNTEAFF
J: TRBJ2-5; size: -; V: TRBV5-4; CDR3: CASSLAGSETQYF
J: TRBJ2-1; size: -; V: TRBV3-1; CDR3: CASSPEGQGSYNEQFF
J: TRBJ1-4; size: -; V: TRBV30; CDR3: CAWSGGSRGTNEKLFF
J: TRBJ1-5; size: -; V: TRBV5-4; CDR3: CASSSGTTGQPQHF
J: TRBJ2-1; size: -; V: TRBV5-1; CDR3: CASSLEGQEYNEQFF
J: TRBJ1-1; size: -; V: TRBV29-1; CDR3: CSADRPENTEAFF
J: TRBJ2-3; size: -; V: TRBV5-1; CDR3: CASSGGTSGDTDTQYF
J: TRBJ2-1; size: -; V: TRBV28; CDR3: CASSFPSFWTSESHNEQFF
J: TRBJ2-1; size: -; V: TRBV7-2; CDR3: CASSFGTSGVARGEQFF
J: TRBJ1-1; size: -; V: TRBV6-5; CDR3: CASTPTGLNTEAFF
J: TRBJ2-3; size: -; V: TRBV20-1; CDR3: CSARDIIPGGTDTQYF
J: TRBJ2-7; size: -; V: TRBV20-1; CDR3: CSARDRTSAFYEQYF
J: TRBJ1-5; size: -; V: TRBV6-1; CDR3: CASSPRQGRHQPQHF
J: TRBJ1-2; size: -; V: TRBV23-1; CDR3: CASSQSSTYGYTF
J: TRBJ1-6; size: -; V: TRBV7-8; CDR3: CASRTAAGSDNSPLHF
J: TRBJ2-5; size: -; V: TRBV7-2; CDR3: CASSLAGFQETQYF
J: TRBJ2-7; size: -; V: TRBV5-1; CDR3: CASSSGTHYEQYF
J: TRBJ1-6; size: -; V: TRBV27; CDR3: CASTFGAGTRNSPLHF
J: TRBJ1-1; size: -; V: TRBV29-1; CDR3: CSVGVDAPNTEAFF
J: TRBJ2-5; size: -; V: TRBV5-4; CDR3: CASSGPFETQYF
J: TRBJ1-5; size: once; V: TRBV30; CDR3: CAWSSGDGNQPQHF
J: TRBJ2-7; size: -; V: TRBV23-1; CDR3: CASTGTSGPPSSYEQYF
J: TRBJ2-7; size: -; V: TRBV5-1; CDR3: CASSPRLAGYEQYF
J: TRBJ1-1; size: -; V: TRBV19; CDR3: CASIRLAGYTEAFF